This TCR beta chain was sequenced in a study of Tregs in tolerant kidney transplant recipients. Germline-derived CDR1 and CDR2 are KGHSH and LQKENI. The V and J ends lost 5 bases and 1 base, in that order; junction bases with no gene match: 7. CDR3 size: 18 residues. Sequenced by immunoSEQ multiplex PCR; TCRdb stores in-frame clones only, minus some. The data contain roughly 120,000 clones, roughly 93% of them singletons. The TCR sequence derives from a human donor in good health. The chain combines TRBV18 with TRBJ2-3; the match to TRBD2 covers 15 bases. Material for sequencing was CD4+ T cells from blood. The CDR3, as DNA: TGTGCCAGCTCATCTGGACTAGCGGGAGGGCCGGGCACAGATACGCAGTATTTT. This codes for CASSSGLAGGPGTDTQYF.